These T cell receptor beta chains were read from a single sample in a study of T-cell memory formation after mild COVID-19. TCRdb redid the calling of the 5' RACE reads with MiXCR, one entry per CDR3 protein. This table holds roughly 620,000 distinct CDR3 sequences, more than 15% found once. Material: PBMCs or a T cell subset sorted from them (not recorded which). These receptors were collected from an adult woman who had mild COVID-19 (a few samples of this study predate the infection). Cell type and time point are not known. CDR3s leave out the opening cysteine and the closing phenylalanine or tryptophan. The order of the fields is V gene, J gene, D gene, CDR3 protein. A D gene is named only where the DNA matches it firmly.

v_call: TRBV5-1; j_call: TRBJ2-3; d_call: TRBD1; cdr3_aa: ASSFPGQGGSSTDTQY
v_call: TRBV12-3/TRBV12-4; j_call: TRBJ2-4; d_call: -; cdr3_aa: ASSPRPPGALKNIQY
v_call: TRBV27; j_call: TRBJ1-5; d_call: -; cdr3_aa: ASSPVGQGLYQPQH
v_call: TRBV7-8; j_call: TRBJ2-2; d_call: TRBD1; cdr3_aa: ASSLEGAFTGELF
v_call: TRBV5-4; j_call: TRBJ2-1; d_call: TRBD2; cdr3_aa: ASSVSGGRDNEQF
v_call: TRBV7-6; j_call: TRBJ2-7; d_call: -; cdr3_aa: ASSLAVASEQY
v_call: TRBV4-2; j_call: TRBJ2-7; d_call: -; cdr3_aa: ASSQDTEQY
v_call: TRBV25-1; j_call: TRBJ2-6; d_call: -; cdr3_aa: ASSSQASTTSGANVLT
v_call: TRBV7-3; j_call: TRBJ2-2; d_call: TRBD2; cdr3_aa: ASSRGGGTGELF
v_call: TRBV4-2; j_call: TRBJ2-1; d_call: TRBD2; cdr3_aa: ASSQAETSGSLHNEQF
v_call: TRBV20-1; j_call: TRBJ2-1; d_call: -; cdr3_aa: SARFSGVNWWQF
v_call: TRBV14; j_call: TRBJ2-7; d_call: -; cdr3_aa: APQKGLASSYEQY
v_call: TRBV7-6; j_call: TRBJ2-7; d_call: -; cdr3_aa: ASSLTRSGDEQY
v_call: TRBV11-2; j_call: TRBJ1-4; d_call: TRBD1; cdr3_aa: ASSFGDRDGEKLF
v_call: TRBV10-3; j_call: TRBJ2-1; d_call: -; cdr3_aa: AISPVVDEQF
v_call: TRBV4-1; j_call: TRBJ2-6; d_call: TRBD1; cdr3_aa: ASSQVTGAMSGANVLT
v_call: TRBV15; j_call: TRBJ1-5; d_call: -; cdr3_aa: ATRQYSYSNQPQH
v_call: TRBV7-2; j_call: TRBJ2-7; d_call: -; cdr3_aa: ASSLRGTVHEQY
v_call: TRBV3-1; j_call: TRBJ2-7; d_call: TRBD1; cdr3_aa: ASSPWTGNEQY
v_call: TRBV6-5; j_call: TRBJ1-6; d_call: TRBD1; cdr3_aa: ASSRGPNYNSPLH
v_call: TRBV29-1; j_call: TRBJ1-1; d_call: -; cdr3_aa: SVGVSGARNTEAF
v_call: TRBV7-8; j_call: TRBJ1-5; d_call: -; cdr3_aa: ASSLRDGRSNQPQH
v_call: TRBV2; j_call: TRBJ2-1; d_call: -; cdr3_aa: ASKRTPGNEQF
v_call: TRBV10-3; j_call: TRBJ1-1; d_call: -; cdr3_aa: AISEFGDKNTEAF
v_call: TRBV5-6; j_call: TRBJ1-5; d_call: -; cdr3_aa: ASSLRLGIHQPQH
v_call: TRBV12-3/TRBV12-4; j_call: TRBJ2-3; d_call: TRBD2; cdr3_aa: ASSFGGGLPTDTQY
v_call: TRBV4-3; j_call: TRBJ2-7; d_call: -; cdr3_aa: ASSQSGAGSNYEQY
v_call: TRBV29-1; j_call: TRBJ1-3; d_call: TRBD1; cdr3_aa: SVGRAGGTHGNTIY
v_call: TRBV6-1; j_call: TRBJ1-1; d_call: -; cdr3_aa: ASILGTNTEAF
v_call: TRBV7-9; j_call: TRBJ1-2; d_call: TRBD1; cdr3_aa: ASSLRQGAEYGYT
v_call: TRBV5-1; j_call: TRBJ2-3; d_call: -; cdr3_aa: ASSLEADPTDTQY
v_call: TRBV19; j_call: TRBJ2-1; d_call: -; cdr3_aa: ASSTRVGSYNEQF
v_call: TRBV24-1; j_call: TRBJ2-1; d_call: TRBD2; cdr3_aa: ATSTSGRLAGRGNEQF
v_call: TRBV29-1; j_call: TRBJ2-2; d_call: -; cdr3_aa: SVSPHANTGELF
v_call: TRBV6-1; j_call: TRBJ2-1; d_call: TRBD2; cdr3_aa: ASSASGGFYNEQF
v_call: TRBV3-1; j_call: TRBJ2-2; d_call: TRBD1; cdr3_aa: ASSQQWGQGELF
v_call: TRBV20-1; j_call: TRBJ2-7; d_call: -; cdr3_aa: SAVRTGRPYEQY
v_call: TRBV7-3; j_call: TRBJ2-2; d_call: TRBD2; cdr3_aa: ASSPKGLASGELF
v_call: TRBV25-1; j_call: TRBJ1-5; d_call: TRBD1; cdr3_aa: ASVGQGSQPQH
v_call: TRBV7-9; j_call: TRBJ2-7; d_call: -; cdr3_aa: ASSASSTYEQY
v_call: TRBV15; j_call: TRBJ2-1; d_call: TRBD1; cdr3_aa: ATSGQGGRNYNEQF
v_call: TRBV2; j_call: TRBJ2-2; d_call: -; cdr3_aa: ASRRLVSTGELF
v_call: TRBV12-3/TRBV12-4; j_call: TRBJ2-2; d_call: TRBD1; cdr3_aa: ASTLTGANTVELF
v_call: TRBV24-1; j_call: TRBJ2-1; d_call: -; cdr3_aa: ATSDPWDRNSYNEQF
v_call: TRBV4-3; j_call: TRBJ2-1; d_call: -; cdr3_aa: ASSPQAQYNEQF
v_call: TRBV11-3; j_call: TRBJ2-7; d_call: TRBD2; cdr3_aa: ASSDGGSYEQY
v_call: TRBV5-1; j_call: TRBJ1-1; d_call: -; cdr3_aa: ASSVQGFTEAF
v_call: TRBV7-9; j_call: TRBJ2-6; d_call: TRBD1; cdr3_aa: ASTYSLGGSFSGANVLT
v_call: TRBV7-2; j_call: TRBJ1-5; d_call: TRBD1; cdr3_aa: ASRLGQALGPQH
v_call: TRBV6-4; j_call: TRBJ2-1; d_call: TRBD2; cdr3_aa: ASSGAGTSGSNEQF
v_call: TRBV29-1; j_call: TRBJ1-1; d_call: -; cdr3_aa: SSRVVNTEAF
v_call: TRBV7-2; j_call: TRBJ2-5; d_call: -; cdr3_aa: ASSSAVRGRETQY
v_call: TRBV9; j_call: TRBJ2-5; d_call: TRBD2; cdr3_aa: ASSARSGGVKETQY
v_call: TRBV3-1; j_call: TRBJ1-1; d_call: -; cdr3_aa: ASSQDGGRVAEAF
v_call: TRBV5-1; j_call: TRBJ2-1; d_call: TRBD1; cdr3_aa: ASSSVSRDRRYNEQF
v_call: TRBV9; j_call: TRBJ2-2; d_call: TRBD2; cdr3_aa: ASSYPGTSGGANRAGELF
v_call: TRBV5-1; j_call: TRBJ2-6; d_call: -; cdr3_aa: ASSLNLGSGANVLT
v_call: TRBV7-6; j_call: TRBJ2-1; d_call: -; cdr3_aa: ASSLGGASLTNEQF
v_call: TRBV5-1; j_call: TRBJ2-7; d_call: TRBD2; cdr3_aa: ASSLVGTRGAEQY
v_call: TRBV7-2; j_call: TRBJ2-1; d_call: TRBD2; cdr3_aa: ASSLGGANEQF